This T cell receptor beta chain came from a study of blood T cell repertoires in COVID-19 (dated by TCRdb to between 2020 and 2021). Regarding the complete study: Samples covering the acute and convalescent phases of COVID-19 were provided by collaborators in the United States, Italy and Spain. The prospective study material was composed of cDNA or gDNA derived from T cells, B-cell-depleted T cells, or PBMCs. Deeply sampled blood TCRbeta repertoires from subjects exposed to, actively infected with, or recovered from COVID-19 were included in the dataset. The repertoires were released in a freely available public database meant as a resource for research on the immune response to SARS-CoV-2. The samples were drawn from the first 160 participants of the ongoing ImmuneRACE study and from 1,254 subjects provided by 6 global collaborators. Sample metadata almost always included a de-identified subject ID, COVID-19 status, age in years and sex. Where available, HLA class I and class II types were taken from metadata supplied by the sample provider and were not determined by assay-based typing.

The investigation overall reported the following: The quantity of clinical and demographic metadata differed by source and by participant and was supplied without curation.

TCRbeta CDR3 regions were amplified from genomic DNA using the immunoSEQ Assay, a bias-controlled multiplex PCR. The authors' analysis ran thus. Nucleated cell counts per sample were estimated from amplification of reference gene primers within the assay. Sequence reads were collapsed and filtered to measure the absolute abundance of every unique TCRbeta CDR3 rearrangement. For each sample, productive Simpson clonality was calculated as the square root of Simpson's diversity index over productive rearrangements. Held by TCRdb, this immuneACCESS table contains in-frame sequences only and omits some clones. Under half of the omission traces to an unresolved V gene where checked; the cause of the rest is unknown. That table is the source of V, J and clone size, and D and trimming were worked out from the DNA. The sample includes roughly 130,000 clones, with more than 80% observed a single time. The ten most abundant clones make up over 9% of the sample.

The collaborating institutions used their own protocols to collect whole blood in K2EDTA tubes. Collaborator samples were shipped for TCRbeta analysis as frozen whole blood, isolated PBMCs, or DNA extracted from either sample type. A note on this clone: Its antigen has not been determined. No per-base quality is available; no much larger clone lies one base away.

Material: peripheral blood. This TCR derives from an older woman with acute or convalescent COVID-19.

The CDR3 in this case is CASSPPGQQNTEAFF. The DNA reads TGTGCCAGCAGTCCTCCCGGACAGCAGAACACTGAAGCTTTCTTT. The V and J segments used are TRBV6-5 and TRBJ1-1, and TRBD1 may be the D gene, going by 6 matching bases. Its CDR3 holds 15 amino acids, cysteine through phenylalanine. Only the CDR3 portion is preserved as DNA: 45 bases, with reading frame beginning at the first base. CDR1 and CDR2, per the germline V gene, are MNHEY and SVGAGI. Trimming costs V 5 bases and J 1 base, and their ends lie 14 bases apart.